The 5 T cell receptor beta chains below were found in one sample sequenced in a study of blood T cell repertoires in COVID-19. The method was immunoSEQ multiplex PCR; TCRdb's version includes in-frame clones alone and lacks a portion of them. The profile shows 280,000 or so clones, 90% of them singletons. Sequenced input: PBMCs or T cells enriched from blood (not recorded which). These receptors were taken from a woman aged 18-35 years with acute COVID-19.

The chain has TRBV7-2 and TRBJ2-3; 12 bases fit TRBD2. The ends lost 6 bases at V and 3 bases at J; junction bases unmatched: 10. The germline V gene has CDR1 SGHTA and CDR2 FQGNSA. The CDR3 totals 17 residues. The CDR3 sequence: CASRRSTGTSGTDTQYF. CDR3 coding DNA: TGTGCCAGCAGACGCAGTACCGGGACTAGCGGGACAGATACGCAGTATTTT.

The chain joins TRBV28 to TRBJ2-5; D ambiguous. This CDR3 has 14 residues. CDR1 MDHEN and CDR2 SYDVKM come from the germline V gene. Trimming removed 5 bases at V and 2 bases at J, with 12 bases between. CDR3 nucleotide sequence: TGTGCCAGCAGTCCCCCTCTTAGACAAGAGACCCAGTACTTC. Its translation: CASSPPLRQETQYF.

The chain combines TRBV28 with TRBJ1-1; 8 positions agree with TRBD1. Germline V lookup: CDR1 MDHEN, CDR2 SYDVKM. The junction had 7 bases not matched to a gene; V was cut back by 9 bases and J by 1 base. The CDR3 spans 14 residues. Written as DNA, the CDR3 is TGTGCCAGTTACCCCGGGACAGGGAACACTGAAGCTTTCTTT. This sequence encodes CASYPGTGNTEAFF. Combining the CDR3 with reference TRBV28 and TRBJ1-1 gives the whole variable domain DVKVTQSSRYLVKRTGEKVFLECVQDMDHENMFWYRQDPGLGLRLIYFSYDVKMKEKGDIPEGYSVSREKKERFSLILESASTNQTSMYLCASYPGTGNTEAFFGQGTRLTVV.

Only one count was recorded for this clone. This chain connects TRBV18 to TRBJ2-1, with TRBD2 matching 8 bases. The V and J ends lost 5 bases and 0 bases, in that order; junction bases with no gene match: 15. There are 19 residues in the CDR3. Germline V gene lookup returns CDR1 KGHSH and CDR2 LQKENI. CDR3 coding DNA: TGTGCCAGCTCATCCATCCCCCATTGGAGCGGGAGCTCCTACAATGAGCAGTTCTTC. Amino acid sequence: CASSSIPHWSGSSYNEQFF. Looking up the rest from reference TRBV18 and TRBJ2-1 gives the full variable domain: NAGVMQNPRHLVRRRGQEARLRCSPMKGHSHVYWYRQLPEEGLKFMVYLQKENIIDESGMPKERFSAEFPKEGPSILRIQQVVRGDSAAYFCASSSIPHWSGSSYNEQFFGPGTRLTVL.

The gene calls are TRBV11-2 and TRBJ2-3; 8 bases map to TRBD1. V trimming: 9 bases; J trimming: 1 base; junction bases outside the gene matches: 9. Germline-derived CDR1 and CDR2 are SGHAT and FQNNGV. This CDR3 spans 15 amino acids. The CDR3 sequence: CARRQGIEGTDTQYF. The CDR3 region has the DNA TGTGCCAGAAGACAGGGGATTGAGGGCACAGATACGCAGTATTTT. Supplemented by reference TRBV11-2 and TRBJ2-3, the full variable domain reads EAGVAQSPRYKIIEKRQSVAFWCNPISGHATLYWYQQILGQGPKLLIQFQNNGVVDDSQLPKDRFSAERLKGVDSTLKIQPAKLEDSAVYLCARRQGIEGTDTQYFGPGTRLTVL.